This T cell receptor beta chain was captured by sequencing in a study of glioma-infiltrating T cells. Study-wide results and caveats: Tissue-blood divergence was below expectation in non-neoplastic patients, above in gliomas.

The germline V gene has CDR1 MNHEY and CDR2 SVGAGI. The CDR3 covers 14 residues. Amplification of TCR alpha and beta CDR3 regions from RNA used iRepertoire nested multiplex PCR. TCRdb passed the multiplex PCR reads through MiXCR, listing each CDR3 protein once. The sample has some 99,000 distinct CDR3 sequences, approximately 26% seen once. This clonotype was observed once. Its antigen is as yet unknown. Since the CDR3 does not end with the conserved phenylalanine or tryptophan, this likely comes from a read error. Sequenced input: glioma tissue, nonneoplastic brain tissue, or PBMCs (not recorded which). This TCR derives from a human donor with low-grade glioma or glioblastoma, undergoing nonglioma brain surgery, or in good health (not recorded which). The chain carries TRBV6-5 and TRBJ2-1; no clear D. The CDR3 spells CATYTFSSYNEQFP. The CDR3 region has the DNA TGTGCAACCTATACTTTTAGCTCCTACAATGAGCAGTTCCCC.